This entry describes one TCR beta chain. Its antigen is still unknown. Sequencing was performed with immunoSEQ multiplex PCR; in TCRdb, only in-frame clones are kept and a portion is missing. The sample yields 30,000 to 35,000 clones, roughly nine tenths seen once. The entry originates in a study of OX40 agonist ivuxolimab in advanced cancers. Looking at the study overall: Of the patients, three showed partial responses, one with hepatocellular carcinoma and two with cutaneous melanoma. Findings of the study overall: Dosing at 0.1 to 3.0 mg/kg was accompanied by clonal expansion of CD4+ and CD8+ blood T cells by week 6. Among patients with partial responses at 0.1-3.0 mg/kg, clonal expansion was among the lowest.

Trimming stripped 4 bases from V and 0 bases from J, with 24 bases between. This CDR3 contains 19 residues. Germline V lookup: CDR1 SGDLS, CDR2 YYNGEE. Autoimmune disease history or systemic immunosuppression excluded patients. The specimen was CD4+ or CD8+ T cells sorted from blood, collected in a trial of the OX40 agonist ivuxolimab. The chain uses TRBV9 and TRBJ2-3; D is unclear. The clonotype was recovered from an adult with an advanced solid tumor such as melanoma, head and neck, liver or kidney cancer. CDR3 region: CASSIFGLTLKASTDTQYF. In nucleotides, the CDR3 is TGTGCCAGCAGCATCTTCGGGTTGACCTTAAAAGCGAGCACAGATACGCAGTATTTT.